The T cell receptor (beta chain) under discussion was sequenced for a study of T cell responses to AZD1222 COVID-19 vaccine. Trimming took 3 bases from V and 4 from J; bases not matched to a gene: 9. The CDR3 contains 16 residues. Per germline, CDR1 LNHDA and CDR2 SQIVND (reference sequence). TCRdb's copy holds only in-frame clones and misses some; the assay was immunoSEQ multiplex PCR. The sample contains 90,000 to 95,000 clones, roughly 90% of which appear only once. The sample here was peripheral blood, taken 28 days after the second AZD1222 dose. This TCR derives from an adult who received the AZD1222 COVID-19 vaccine. The chain has TRBV19 and TRBJ2-1; 7 positions match TRBD1. In nucleotides, the CDR3 is TGTGCCAGTAGTATCGAGACAGGGTATCCGTACAATGAGCAGTTCTTC. Amino acid sequence: CASSIETGYPYNEQFF.